These T cell receptor beta chains were read from a single sample in a study of CD8+CD57+ T cells in acquired aplastic anemia. TCRdb independently ran MiXCR on the reads; one entry per CDR3 protein. Altogether about 190,000 distinct CDR3 sequences are present, approximately 48% being singletons, with the ten largest covering 9.7%. Sequencing was performed on sorted CD4+, CD8+, or CD8+CD57+ T cells (not recorded which) from PBMCs. The receptor set was obtained from a human donor with aplastic anemia. CDR3s include the opening cysteine and the closing phenylalanine or tryptophan. Fields, in order: D gene, V gene, clone size, J gene, CDR3 DNA, CDR3 protein. A D gene is named only where the DNA matches it firmly. Clone sizes are given selectively: once, few, many, or a class where the clone is expanded.

NA	TRBV7-8	NA	TRBJ2-7	TGTGCCAGCAGCGGGCGGGCCTACGAGCAGTACTTC	CASSGRAYEQYF
NA	TRBV25-1	NA	TRBJ2-3	TGTGCCAGCAGTGCGAATGGCCTATGGCGGGAAGACACAGATACGCAGTATTTT	CASSANGLWREDTDTQYF
TRBD2	TRBV2	NA	TRBJ2-3	TGTGCCAGCAGTTTTAGCGGGAGTGACGCAGATACGCAGTATTTT	CASSFSGSDADTQYF
NA	TRBV3-1	NA	TRBJ2-2	TGTGCCAGCAGCCTCCCGGTGGGCGGGGAGCTGTTTTTT	CASSLPVGGELFF
NA	TRBV20-1	few	TRBJ2-5	TGCAGTGCTGGCAGACTAGGGGAGACCCAGTACTTC	CSAGRLGETQYF
TRBD1	TRBV10-2	NA	TRBJ1-5	TGCGCCAGCTCGGGACAGGGCGCTCAGCCCCAGCATTTT	CASSGQGAQPQHF
NA	TRBV12-3/TRBV12-4	many	TRBJ1-5	TGTGCCAGCAGTTTAGACAGACAATCTTTATCCCAGCATTTT	CASSLDRQSLSQHF
TRBD1	TRBV7-3	NA	TRBJ2-5	TGTGCCAGCAGCCCCACAGGGGATGAGACCCAGTACTTC	CASSPTGDETQYF
NA	TRBV19	NA	TRBJ1-1	TGTGCCAGTAGCTTACAGGGTCCGGCTGAAGCTTTCTTT	CASSLQGPAEAFF
NA	TRBV15	few	TRBJ1-4	TGTGCCACCAGCAGAGATGCGGGGGCAGGGGAAAAACTGTTTTTT	CATSRDAGAGEKLFF
NA	TRBV15	NA	TRBJ1-3	TGTGCCACCAGCAGAGGGACAGTAGGAAACACCATATATTTT	CATSRGTVGNTIYF
TRBD1	TRBV15	NA	TRBJ1-1	TGTGCCACCAGCAGAGGTCCGGGACAGGACGGCACTGAAGCTTTCTTT	CATSRGPGQDGTEAFF
TRBD2	TRBV6-1	many	TRBJ2-5	TGTGCCAGCAGTGGTCTAGCGGGAGGAGGTGGAGAGACCCAGTACTTC	CASSGLAGGGGETQYF
NA	TRBV19	NA	TRBJ2-3	TGTGCCAGTAGAAAGGGGGACTCCACAGATACGCAGTATTTT	CASRKGDSTDTQYF
TRBD1	TRBV6-6	many	TRBJ1-5	TGTGCCAGCAGTTCTTGGGACAGCCAAAATCAGCCCCAGCATTTT	CASSSWDSQNQPQHF
NA	TRBV2	once	TRBJ2-7	TGTGCCAGCAACCGGGACACGTACGAGCAGTACTTC	CASNRDTYEQYF
NA	TRBV15	NA	TRBJ2-6	TGTGCCACCAGCAGAGATCAAGGCTCTGGGGCCAACGTCCTGACTTTC	CATSRDQGSGANVLTF
NA	TRBV7-2	once	TRBJ1-6	TGTGCCAGCAGCTGGGACGGTAATTCACCCCTCCACTTT	CASSWDGNSPLHF
TRBD2	TRBV24-1	NA	TRBJ2-5	TGTGCCACCAGTTCGGGACTAGCGGGTTTAAAGACCCAGTACTTC	CATSSGLAGLKTQYF
TRBD1	TRBV5-1	many	TRBJ2-3	TGCGCCAGCAGCTGGCCGACAGGGGTTAGCACAGATACGCAGTATTTT	CASSWPTGVSTDTQYF
NA	TRBV9	once	TRBJ2-3	TGTGCCAGCAGCGTAGCGGGGATTCAAGCCACAGATACGCAGTATTTT	CASSVAGIQATDTQYF
NA	TRBV19	NA	TRBJ2-7	TGTGCCAGTAGTATCACTCCAGCGAGGGGGGAGCAGTACTTC	CASSITPARGEQYF
NA	TRBV2	few	TRBJ1-2	TGTGCCAGCACCCTGGGCCCGAGCTATGGCTACACCTTC	CASTLGPSYGYTF
NA	TRBV20-1	few	TRBJ2-5	TGCAGTGCTAGAGGAGGACGGGGATCGATCCAAGAGACCCAGTACTTC	CSARGGRGSIQETQYF
NA	TRBV10-1	many	TRBJ2-7	TGCGCCAGCAGTGCCGCGGACAGCCGGGCGTCCTACGAGCAGTACTTC	CASSAADSRASYEQYF
NA	TRBV19	NA	TRBJ1-5	TGTGCCAGTAGGCGAGGACCGGGCAATCAGCCCCAGCATTTT	CASRRGPGNQPQHF
NA	TRBV10-3	few	TRBJ1-5	TGTGCCATCAGTCCAAGCAATCAGCCCCAGCATTTT	CAISPSNQPQHF
NA	TRBV19	NA	TRBJ2-1	TGTGCCAGTAGTACCCCGGGGTGGGGGAATGAGCAGTTCTTC	CASSTPGWGNEQFF
TRBD2	TRBV20-1	once	TRBJ2-7	TGCAGTGCAAGACTAGCGGGCCCCTACGAGCAGTACTTC	CSARLAGPYEQYF
NA	TRBV7-8	NA	TRBJ1-1	TGTGCCAGCAGCTTAGCGGCTCTAGGGACTGAAGCTTTCTTT	CASSLAALGTEAFF
NA	TRBV19	NA	TRBJ1-3	TGTGCCAGCGGGGGACGTGGAAACACCATATATTTT	CASGGRGNTIYF
NA	TRBV19	NA	TRBJ2-2	TGTGCCAGTAAGGGACTCAGGACTACCGGGGAGCTGTTTTTT	CASKGLRTTGELFF
NA	TRBV5-1	many	TRBJ1-3	TGTGCCAGCAGCTTATCGGGGTCAAGTGGAAACACCATATATTTT	CASSLSGSSGNTIYF
NA	TRBV10-2	once	TRBJ2-5	TGCGCCAGCAGTGATATGCAGACCCAGTACTTC	CASSDMQTQYF
NA	TRBV25-1	NA	TRBJ2-1	TGTGCCAGCAGTTCTAGCGTGTGGAATGAGCAGTTCTTC	CASSSSVWNEQFF
TRBD2	TRBV20-1	many	TRBJ2-7	TGCAGTGCTAAGAAATCCATAGCGGGGTATTACGAGCAGTACTTC	CSAKKSIAGYYEQYF
NA	TRBV7-6	NA	TRBJ2-7	TGTGCCAGCAGCCCCCAAGAATCCTACGAGCAGTACTTC	CASSPQESYEQYF
TRBD1	TRBV19	NA	TRBJ1-4	TGTGCCAGTACCCTGGGGCAGGGGGCATTT	CASTLGQGAF
NA	TRBV19	NA	TRBJ2-1	TGTGCCAGTAGTCGGGGGAGCGGGTCCTACAATGAGCAGTTCTTC	CASSRGSGSYNEQFF
NA	TRBV5-8	many	TRBJ1-4	TGTGCCAGCAGCTCGCGGGGAGCGGGTGAAAAACTGTTTTTT	CASSSRGAGEKLFF
NA	TRBV7-9	NA	TRBJ1-1	TGTGCCAGCAGCTCATACAGGGAGATGGCTGAAGCTTTCTTT	CASSSYREMAEAFF
NA	TRBV12-3/TRBV12-4	once	TRBJ1-4	TGTGCCAGCAGTGTGGGACCAGGGAGGAGGAATGAAAAACTGTTTTTT	CASSVGPGRRNEKLFF
TRBD2	TRBV20-1	few	TRBJ2-7	TGCAGTGCTAGAGGAGGGGACTCCGGGACTACCCCGTTCGAGCAGTACTTC	CSARGGDSGTTPFEQYF
NA	TRBV5-1	once	TRBJ2-1	TGCGCCAGCAGCCCCTACTCAGGGAGCTCCTACAATGAGCAGTTCTTC	CASSPYSGSSYNEQFF
TRBD1	TRBV11-2	many	TRBJ1-2	TGTGCCAGCAGCTTAGATTACAGGGGATCCTATGGCTACACCTTC	CASSLDYRGSYGYTF
TRBD1	TRBV15	NA	TRBJ2-7	TGTGCCACCAGCAGAGAACAGGGGTTTCTCTACGAGCAGTACTTC	CATSREQGFLYEQYF
NA	TRBV7-7	NA	TRBJ1-1	TGTGCTAGCAGCTTTGCTCGGTTGAACACTGAAGCTTTCTTT	CASSFARLNTEAFF
NA	TRBV15	NA	TRBJ2-3	TGTGCCACCAGCAGCCCTTTACGCACAGATACGCAGTATTTT	CATSSPLRTDTQYF
NA	TRBV4-3	NA	TRBJ2-7	TGCGCCAGCAGCCAATATCCGGGCTACGAGCAGTACTTC	CASSQYPGYEQYF
TRBD2	TRBV24-1	NA	TRBJ2-7	TGTGCCACCAGTGATTCAGAGGGACTAGCGGGGGGCTCCTACGAGCAGTACTTC	CATSDSEGLAGGSYEQYF